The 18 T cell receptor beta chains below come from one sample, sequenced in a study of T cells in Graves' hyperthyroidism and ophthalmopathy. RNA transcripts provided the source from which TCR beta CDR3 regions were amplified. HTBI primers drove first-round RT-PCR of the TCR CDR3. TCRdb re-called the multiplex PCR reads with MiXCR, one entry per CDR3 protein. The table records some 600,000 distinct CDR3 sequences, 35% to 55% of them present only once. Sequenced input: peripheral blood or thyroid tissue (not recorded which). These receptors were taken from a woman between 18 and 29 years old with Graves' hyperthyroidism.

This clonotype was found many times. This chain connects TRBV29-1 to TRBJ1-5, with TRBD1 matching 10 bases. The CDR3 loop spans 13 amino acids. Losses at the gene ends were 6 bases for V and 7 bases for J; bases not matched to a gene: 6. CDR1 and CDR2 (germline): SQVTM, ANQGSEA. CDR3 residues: CSVMTGGGQPQHF. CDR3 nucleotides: TGCAGCGTCATGACAGGGGGCGGGCAGCCCCAGCATTTT.

The CDR3 bases are TGCAGTGCTAGCAGGGACGGGGACTACGAGCAGTACTTC. It yields the protein CSASRDGDYEQYF. The chain uses TRBV20-1 and TRBJ2-7; D may correspond to TRBD1 or TRBD2 (5 bases each). Germline CDR1 is DFQATT and CDR2 is SNEGSKA (reference sequence). CDR3 length equals 13 residues. V shed 3 bases and J shed 3 bases, with 12 bases lying between them.

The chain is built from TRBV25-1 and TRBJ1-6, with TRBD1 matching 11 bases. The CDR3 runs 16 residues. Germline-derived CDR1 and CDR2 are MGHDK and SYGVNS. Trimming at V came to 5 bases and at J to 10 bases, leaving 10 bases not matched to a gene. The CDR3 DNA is TGTGCCAGCAGTCTCTATGGGACAGGGGGATCCTCACCCCTCCACTTT. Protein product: CASSLYGTGGSSPLHF.

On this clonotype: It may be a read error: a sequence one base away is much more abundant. This CDR3 is CSVLGGVTTEAFF. CDR3 DNA: TGCAGCGTTCTGGGTGGGGTGACCACTGAAGCTTTCTTT. V usage is TRBV29-1 and J usage is TRBJ1-1; D gene uncertain. Germline loops: CDR1 SQVTM, CDR2 ANQGSEA. V lost 5 bases, J lost 4 bases, and 14 bases lay in between. The CDR3 extends over 13 amino acids.

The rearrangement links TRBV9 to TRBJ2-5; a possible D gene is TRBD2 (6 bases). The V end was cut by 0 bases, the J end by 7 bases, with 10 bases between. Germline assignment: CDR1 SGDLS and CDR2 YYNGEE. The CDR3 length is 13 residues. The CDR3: CASSVEAGWTQYF. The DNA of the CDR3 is TGTGCCAGCAGCGTAGAGGCGGGATGGACCCAGTACTTC.

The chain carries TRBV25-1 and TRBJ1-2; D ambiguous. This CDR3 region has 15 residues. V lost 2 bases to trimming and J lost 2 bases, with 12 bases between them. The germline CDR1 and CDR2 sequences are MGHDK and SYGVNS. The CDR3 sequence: CASSEVAGGNYGYTF. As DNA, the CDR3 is TGTGCCAGCAGTGAAGTAGCAGGAGGGAACTATGGCTACACCTTC.

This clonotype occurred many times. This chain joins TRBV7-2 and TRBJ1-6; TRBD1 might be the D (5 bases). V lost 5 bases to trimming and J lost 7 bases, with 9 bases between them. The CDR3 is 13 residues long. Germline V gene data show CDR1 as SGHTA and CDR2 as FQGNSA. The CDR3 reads CASSHWGNSPLHF. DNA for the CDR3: TGTGCCAGCAGCCACTGGGGGAATTCACCCCTCCACTTT.

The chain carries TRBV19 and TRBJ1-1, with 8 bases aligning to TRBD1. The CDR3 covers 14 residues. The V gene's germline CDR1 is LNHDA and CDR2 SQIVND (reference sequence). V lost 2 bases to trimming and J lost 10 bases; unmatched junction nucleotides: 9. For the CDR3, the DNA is TGTGCCAGTAGTATATGGCAGGGGGCGCGGGGAGCTTTCTTT. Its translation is CASSIWQGARGAFF.

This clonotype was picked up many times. The CDR3 reads CASSVAGVNTGELFF. The DNA of the CDR3 is TGTGCCAGCAGTGTAGCGGGAGTAAACACCGGGGAGCTGTTTTTT. This chain links TRBV2 with TRBJ2-2; TRBD2 matches at 9 bases. This CDR3 is 15 amino acids long. Looked up from germline, CDR1 is SNHLY and CDR2 is FYNNEI. Trimming cost V 4 bases and J 2 bases; bases outside gene matches: 2. Supplemented by reference TRBV2 and TRBJ2-2, the full variable domain reads EPEVTQTPSHQVTQMGQEVILRCVPISNHLYFYWYRQILGQKVEFLVSFYNNEISEKSEIFDDQFSVERPDGSNFTLKIRSTKLEDSAMYFCASSVAGVNTGELFFGEGSRLTVL.

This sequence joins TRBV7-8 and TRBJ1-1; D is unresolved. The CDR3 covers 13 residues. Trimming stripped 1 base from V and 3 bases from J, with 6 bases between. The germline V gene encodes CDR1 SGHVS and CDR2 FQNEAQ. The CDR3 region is CASSLDTDTEAFF. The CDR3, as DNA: TGTGCCAGCAGCTTAGACACTGACACTGAAGCTTTCTTT.

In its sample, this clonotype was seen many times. CDR3 sequence reads: CASSLYRSYTF. DNA of the CDR3: TGTGCCAGCAGCTTATATAGGAGCTACACCTTC. The V and J genes are TRBV7-8 and TRBJ1-2; D remains ambiguous. Germline loops: CDR1 SGHVS, CDR2 FQNEAQ. The V gene lost 2 bases and the J gene lost 9 bases, with 7 bases spanning the gap. This CDR3 has 11 residues.

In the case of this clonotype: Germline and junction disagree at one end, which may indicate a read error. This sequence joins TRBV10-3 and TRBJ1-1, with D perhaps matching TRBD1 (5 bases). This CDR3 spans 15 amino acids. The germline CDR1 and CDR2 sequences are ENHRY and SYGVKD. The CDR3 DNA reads TGTGCCAGCAGTTACTCGAGGGCAGGGAGCACTGAAGCTTTCTTT. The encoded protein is CASSYSRAGSTEAFF.

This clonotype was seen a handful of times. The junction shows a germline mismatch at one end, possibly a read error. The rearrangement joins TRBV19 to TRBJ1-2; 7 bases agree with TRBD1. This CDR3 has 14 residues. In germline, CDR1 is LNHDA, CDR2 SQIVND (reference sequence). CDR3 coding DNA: TGTGCCAGTAGTCAAGACAGGGCTAAATATGGCTACACCTTC. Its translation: CASSQDRAKYGYTF.

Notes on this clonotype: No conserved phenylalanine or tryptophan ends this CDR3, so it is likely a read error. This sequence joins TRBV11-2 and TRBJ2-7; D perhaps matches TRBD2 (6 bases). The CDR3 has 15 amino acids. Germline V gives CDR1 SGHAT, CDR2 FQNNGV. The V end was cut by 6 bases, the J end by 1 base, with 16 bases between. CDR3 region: CASRPTGTPSYEQYL. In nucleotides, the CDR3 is TGTGCCAGCAGGCCTACCGGGACTCCATCCTACGAGCAGTACTTG.

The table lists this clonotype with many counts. The DNA for the CDR3 is TGTGCCAGCAGCTTAGCGTCTAGCGGGGGATCCTACGAGCAGTACTTC. Amino acid sequence: CASSLASSGGSYEQYF. V and J are TRBV7-6 and TRBJ2-7, with TRBD2 matching 10 bases. Germline V gene lookup returns CDR1 SGHVS and CDR2 FNYEAQ. The CDR3 runs to 16 residues. Germline trimming cut 0 bases from V and 1 base from J; bases unmatched to any gene: 3.

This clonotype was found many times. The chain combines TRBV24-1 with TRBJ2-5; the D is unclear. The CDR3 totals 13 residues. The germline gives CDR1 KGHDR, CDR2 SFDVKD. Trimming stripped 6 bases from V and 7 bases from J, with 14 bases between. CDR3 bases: TGTGCCACCAGTACGGTAGGAGATGTGACCCAGTACTTC. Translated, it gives CATSTVGDVTQYF.

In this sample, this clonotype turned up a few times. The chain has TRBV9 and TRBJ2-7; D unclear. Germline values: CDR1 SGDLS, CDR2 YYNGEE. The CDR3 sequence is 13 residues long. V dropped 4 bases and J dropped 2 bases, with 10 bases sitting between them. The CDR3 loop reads CASSQEAAYEQYF. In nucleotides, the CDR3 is TGTGCCAGCAGCCAAGAGGCAGCCTACGAGCAGTACTTC.

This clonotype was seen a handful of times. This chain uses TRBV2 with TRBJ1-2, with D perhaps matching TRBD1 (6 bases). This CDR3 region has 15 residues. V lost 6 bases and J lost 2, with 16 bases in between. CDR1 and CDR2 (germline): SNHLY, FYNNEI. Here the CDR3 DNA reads TGTGCCAGCAGCCAACTCAACAGGGTAAACTATGGCTACACCTTC. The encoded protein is CASSQLNRVNYGYTF.